The present entry profiles one T cell receptor (beta chain) with its context. This clonotype was seen a handful of times. Its antigen is not yet known. No base quality values were provided; no much bigger clone lies one nucleotide off. This record belongs to a study of regulatory T cells in long-lasting Graves disease (dated by TCRdb to the early 2020s). About the study as a whole: Persistent Graves' disease meant more than 5 years of antithyroid drug treatment with TSH receptor autoantibodies that stayed positive. The study took place in China and was registered as a clinical trial. Persistent Graves' disease patients were compared with newly diagnosed Graves' disease patients by peripheral blood TCR sequencing and RNA sequencing. Persistent Graves' disease patients in the clinical cohort had taken antithyroid drugs for roughly 10 years on average. A total of 35 or so samples were covered by TCR sequencing, comprising about 13 persistent and around 20 newly diagnosed Graves' disease patients.

Its CDR3 holds 14 amino acids, cysteine through phenylalanine. CDR3 DNA is the only sequence kept; it has 42 bases, read in frame from the first base. Trimming removed 1 base from V and 4 bases from J, leaving 5 bases between the germline ends. Sequences SGHAT (CDR1) and FQNNGV (CDR2) are obtained from the germline V gene. The paper's findings and limits, for the study overall: TRBV28, TRBJ1-2 and TRBJ2-5 were preferentially used in persistent disease, while TRBV20-1 and TRBJ2-1 were favored in newly diagnosed disease. Peripheral blood alone was examined, since thyroid tissue, which constituted the primary lesion, could not be accessed. Compared with newly diagnosed patients, patients with persistent Graves' disease had lower TCR Shannon entropy and fewer highly expanded clones, which suggests clonal expansion. More public clonotypes were shared among persistent patients (roughly 2,900) than among newly diagnosed patients (roughly 960). The small sample size was acknowledged by the authors as a limitation that may reduce accuracy. Only the TCR beta chain was sequenced and analyzed.

The receptor library was made with multiplex PCR. The sample was run on an Illumina HiSeq 4000. To build TCR beta libraries, CDR3 regions were amplified by Arm-PCR using iRepertoire HTBI primers. Before sequencing, the PCR products underwent gel purification. In the original analysis: A total of 62 TRBV and some 15 TRBJ segments were identified across samples and were used for gene usage analysis of CDR3 amino acid clonotypes. COPE and FqMerger were used to merge filtered high-quality paired reads into contigs. BLAST was used to align contigs to IMGT TRBV, TRBD and TRBJ reference genes, and CDR3 was defined according to IMGT. Clonotypes above 0.1% frequency were classified as highly expanded clones. Shannon entropy served as the measure of repertoire diversity, while the Gini coefficient captured V-J evenness. A clonotype found in more than one individual was treated as public. TCRdb ran its own pipeline on the public reads, namely fastp trimming at Q25 and MiXCR clone calling, and kept in-frame beta chains. Rows are unified per CDR3 protein, each entry keeping the most common DNA and genes. The V and J calls come from TCRdb's annotation, not from the publication. The sample profile shows 400,000 to 600,000 distinct CDR3 sequences; roughly 21% of them were found once. Roughly 7% of the sample belongs to the ten largest clones.

Sample time point, as interpreted from the label and publication: persistent/refractory GD, antithyroid drugs over 5 years with positive TRAb. For both TCR sequencing and RNA sequencing, RNA was extracted from PBMCs using TRIzol. Graves' disease was diagnosed according to American Thyroid Association guidelines. Patients for the study were recruited at an endocrinology department in Xi'an, China. From each patient, around 9.3 milliliters of peripheral blood was collected into an EDTA anticoagulant tube. Ficoll Paque Plus density gradient separation was used to isolate PBMCs, and no further T cell sorting was done. An Agilent 2100 Bioanalyzer and agarose gel were used to check RNA quality, while a NanoDrop 2000 measured RNA concentration.

Here the chain combines TRBV11-2 and TRBJ2-6; the D gene lacks a confident call. The source of this sequence is a female donor with Graves disease. Sequences were derived from peripheral blood mononuclear cells (PBMCs), sampled when the disease was refractory, from a patient treated with antithyroid drugs. The CDR3 region reads CASSLVTGANVLTF. In nucleotides, the sequence is TGTGCCAGCAGCTTAGTGACCGGGGCCAACGTCCTGACTTTC. Supplemented by the reference TRBV11-2 and TRBJ2-6 proteins around the CDR3, the complete variable domain is EAGVAQSPRYKIIEKRQSVAFWCNPISGHATLYWYQQILGQGPKLLIQFQNNGVVDDSQLPKDRFSAERLKGVDSTLKIQPAKLEDSAVYLCASSLVTGANVLTFGAGSRLTVL.